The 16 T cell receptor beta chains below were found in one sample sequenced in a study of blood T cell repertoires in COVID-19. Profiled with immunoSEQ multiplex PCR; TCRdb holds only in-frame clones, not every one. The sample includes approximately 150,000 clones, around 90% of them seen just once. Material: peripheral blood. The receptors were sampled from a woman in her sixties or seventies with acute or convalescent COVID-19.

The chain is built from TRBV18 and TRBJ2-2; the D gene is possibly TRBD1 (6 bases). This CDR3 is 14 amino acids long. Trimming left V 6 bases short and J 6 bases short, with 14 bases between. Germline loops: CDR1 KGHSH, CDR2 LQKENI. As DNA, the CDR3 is TGTGCCAGCTCTCCCCCGAACAGGGCCGGGGAGCTGTTTTTT. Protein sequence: CASSPPNRAGELFF. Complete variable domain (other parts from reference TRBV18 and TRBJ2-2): NAGVMQNPRHLVRRRGQEARLRCSPMKGHSHVYWYRQLPEEGLKFMVYLQKENIIDESGMPKERFSAEFPKEGPSILRIQQVVRGDSAAYFCASSPPNRAGELFFGEGSRLTVL.

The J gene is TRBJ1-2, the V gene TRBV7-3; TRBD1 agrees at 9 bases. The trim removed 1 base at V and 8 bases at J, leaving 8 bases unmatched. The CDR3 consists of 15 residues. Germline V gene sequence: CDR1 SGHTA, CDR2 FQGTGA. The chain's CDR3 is CASSLSGTGQGGYTF. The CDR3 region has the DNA TGTGCCAGCAGCTTAAGCGGGACAGGGCAAGGGGGCTACACCTTC.

CDR3 residues: CSVAPGQGVDNEQFF. In DNA, the CDR3 is TGCAGCGTTGCCCCTGGGCAGGGGGTAGACAATGAGCAGTTCTTC. The chain recombines TRBV29-1 with TRBJ2-1; 7 positions match TRBD1. J gave up 5 bases and V 4 bases, and 11 bases lay outside the gene matches. Germline loops: CDR1 SQVTM, CDR2 ANQGSEA. The CDR3 loop spans 15 amino acids.

This CDR3 reads CASSFGPGGNEQYF. For the CDR3, the DNA is TGTGCCAGCAGTTTTGGGCCCGGGGGTAACGAGCAGTACTTC. This chain uses TRBV27 with TRBJ2-7, with a weak D call TRBD2 (6 bases). This CDR3 spans 14 amino acids. The V gene's germline CDR1 is MNHEY and CDR2 SMNVEV (reference sequence). Trimming pared 3 bases from V and 5 bases from J, leaving 14 bases between.

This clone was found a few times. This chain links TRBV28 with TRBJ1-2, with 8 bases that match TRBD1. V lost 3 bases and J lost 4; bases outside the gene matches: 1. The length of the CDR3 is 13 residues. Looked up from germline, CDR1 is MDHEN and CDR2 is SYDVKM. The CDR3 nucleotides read TGTGCCAGCAGTTTGGGACAGGTCTATGGCTACACCTTC. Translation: CASSLGQVYGYTF.

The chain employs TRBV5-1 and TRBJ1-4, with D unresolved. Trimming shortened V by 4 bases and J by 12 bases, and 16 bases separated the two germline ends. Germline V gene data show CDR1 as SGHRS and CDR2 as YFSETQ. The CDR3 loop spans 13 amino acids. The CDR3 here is CASSTEGNGQLFF. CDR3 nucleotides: TGCGCCAGCAGCACCGAGGGCAATGGGCAACTGTTTTTT.

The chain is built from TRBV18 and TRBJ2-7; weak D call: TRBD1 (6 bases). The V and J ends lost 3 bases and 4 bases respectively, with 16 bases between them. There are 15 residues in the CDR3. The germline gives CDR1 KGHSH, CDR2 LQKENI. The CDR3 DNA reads TGTGCCAGCTCACCGCGGACAGTCTCCCAATACGAGCAGTACTTC. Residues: CASSPRTVSQYEQYF.

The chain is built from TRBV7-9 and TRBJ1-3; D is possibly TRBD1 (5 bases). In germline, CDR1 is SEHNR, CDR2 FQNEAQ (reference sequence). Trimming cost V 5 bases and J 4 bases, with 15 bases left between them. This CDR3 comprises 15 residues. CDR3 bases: TGTGCCAGCAGCCCTCGGGGGTCACCCGGAAACACCATATATTTT. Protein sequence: CASSPRGSPGNTIYF.

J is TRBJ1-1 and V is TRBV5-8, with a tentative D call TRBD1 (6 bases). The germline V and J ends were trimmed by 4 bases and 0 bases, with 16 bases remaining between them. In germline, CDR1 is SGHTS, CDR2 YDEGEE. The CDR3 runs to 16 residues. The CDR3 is CASSLFLGQMNTEAFF. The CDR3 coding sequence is TGTGCCAGCAGCCTGTTCTTAGGACAGATGAACACTGAAGCTTTCTTT.

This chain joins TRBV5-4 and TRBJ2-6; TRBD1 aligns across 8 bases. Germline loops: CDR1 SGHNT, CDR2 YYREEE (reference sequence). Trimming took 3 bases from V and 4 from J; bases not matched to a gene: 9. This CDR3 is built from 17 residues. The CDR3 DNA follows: TGTGCCAGCAGCTCTGGACAGGGTAACAGGGGGGCCAACGTCCTGACTTTC. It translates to CASSSGQGNRGANVLTF. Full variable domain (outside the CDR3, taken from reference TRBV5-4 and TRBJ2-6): ETGVTQSPTHLIKTRGQQVTLRCSSQSGHNTVSWYQQALGQGPQFIFQYYREEENGRGNFPPRFSGLQFPNYSSELNVNALELDDSALYLCASSSGQGNRGANVLTFGAGSRLTVL.

The CDR3 DNA reads as TGTGCCAGCAGCGTAGTCGGGGGTTCGGGGAACACTGAAGCTTTCTTT. It codes for CASSVVGGSGNTEAFF. The V and J genes are TRBV9 and TRBJ1-1; tentative D call: TRBD1 (5 bases). Trimming took 0 bases from V and 1 from J, leaving 13 bases between them. Per germline, CDR1 SGDLS and CDR2 YYNGEE. The CDR3 loop spans 16 amino acids.

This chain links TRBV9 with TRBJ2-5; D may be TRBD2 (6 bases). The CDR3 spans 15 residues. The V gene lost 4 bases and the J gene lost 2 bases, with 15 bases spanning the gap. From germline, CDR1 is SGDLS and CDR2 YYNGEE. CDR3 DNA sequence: TGTGCCAGCAGCCCCACGGCGGGGCTTCAAGAGACCCAGTACTTC. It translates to CASSPTAGLQETQYF.

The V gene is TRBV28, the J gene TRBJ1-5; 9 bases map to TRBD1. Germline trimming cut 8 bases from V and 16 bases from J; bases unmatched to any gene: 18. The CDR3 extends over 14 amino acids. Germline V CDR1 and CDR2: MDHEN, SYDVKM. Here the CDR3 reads CASAPGQGPNLDHF. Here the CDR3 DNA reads TGTGCCAGCGCCCCAGGACAGGGGCCGAACCTGGATCATTTT.

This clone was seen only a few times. The CDR3 nucleotides are TGCGCCAGCAGCCGACAAGAGGGGGAAGTGAACACTGAAGCTTTCTTT. Its protein is CASSRQEGEVNTEAFF. The chain carries TRBV4-1 and TRBJ1-1; weak D call: TRBD1 (6 bases). The CDR3 loop spans 16 amino acids. The V end was cut by 4 bases, the J end by 0 bases, with 15 bases between. Germline loops: CDR1 MGHRA, CDR2 YSYEKL.

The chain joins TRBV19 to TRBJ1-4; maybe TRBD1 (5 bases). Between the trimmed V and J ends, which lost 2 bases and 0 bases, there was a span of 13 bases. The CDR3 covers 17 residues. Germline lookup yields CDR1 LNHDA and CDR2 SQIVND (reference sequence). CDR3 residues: CASSIWKGSTTNEKLFF. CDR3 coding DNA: TGTGCCAGTAGTATATGGAAGGGGTCCACAACTAATGAAAAACTGTTTTTT.

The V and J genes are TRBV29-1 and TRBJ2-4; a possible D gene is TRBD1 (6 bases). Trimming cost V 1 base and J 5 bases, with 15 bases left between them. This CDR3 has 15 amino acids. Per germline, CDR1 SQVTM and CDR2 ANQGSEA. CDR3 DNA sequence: TGCAGCGTTGAAGGGACAGCCGGCGAGGAAAACATTCAGTACTTC. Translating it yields CSVEGTAGEENIQYF.